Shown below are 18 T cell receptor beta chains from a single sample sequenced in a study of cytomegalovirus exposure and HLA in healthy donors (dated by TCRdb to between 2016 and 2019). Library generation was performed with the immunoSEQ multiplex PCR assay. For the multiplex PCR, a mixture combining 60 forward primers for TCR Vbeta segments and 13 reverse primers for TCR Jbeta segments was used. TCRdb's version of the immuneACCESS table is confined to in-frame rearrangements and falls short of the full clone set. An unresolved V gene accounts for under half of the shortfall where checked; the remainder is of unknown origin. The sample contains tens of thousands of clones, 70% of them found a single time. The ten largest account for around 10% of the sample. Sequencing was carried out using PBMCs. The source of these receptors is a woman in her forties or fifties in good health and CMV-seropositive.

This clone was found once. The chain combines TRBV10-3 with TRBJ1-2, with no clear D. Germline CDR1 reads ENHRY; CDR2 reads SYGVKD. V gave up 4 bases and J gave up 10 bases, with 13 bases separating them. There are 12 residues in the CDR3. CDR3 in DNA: TGTGCCATCAGTGGCTCACAGACTACCTACACCTTC. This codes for CAISGSQTTYTF.

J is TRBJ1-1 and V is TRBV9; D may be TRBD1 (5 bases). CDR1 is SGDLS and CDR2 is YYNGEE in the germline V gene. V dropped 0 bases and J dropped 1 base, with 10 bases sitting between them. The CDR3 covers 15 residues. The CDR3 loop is CASSVEGQANTEAFF. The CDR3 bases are TGTGCCAGCAGCGTAGAGGGGCAGGCGAACACTGAAGCTTTCTTT.

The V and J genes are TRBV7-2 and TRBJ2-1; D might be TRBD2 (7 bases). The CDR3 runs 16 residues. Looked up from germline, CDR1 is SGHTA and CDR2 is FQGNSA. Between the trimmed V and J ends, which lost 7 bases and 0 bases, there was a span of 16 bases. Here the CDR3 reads CASTRGALGSYNEQFF. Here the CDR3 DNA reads TGTGCCAGCACCCGGGGGGCATTGGGCTCCTACAATGAGCAGTTCTTC.

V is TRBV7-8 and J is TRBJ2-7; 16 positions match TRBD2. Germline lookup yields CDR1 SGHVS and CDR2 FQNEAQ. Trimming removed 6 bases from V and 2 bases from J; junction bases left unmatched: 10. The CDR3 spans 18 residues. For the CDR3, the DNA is TGTGCCAGCAGACCGGGACTAGCGGGAGGGAAGCCCCCCTACGAGCAGTACTTC. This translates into CASRPGLAGGKPPYEQYF.

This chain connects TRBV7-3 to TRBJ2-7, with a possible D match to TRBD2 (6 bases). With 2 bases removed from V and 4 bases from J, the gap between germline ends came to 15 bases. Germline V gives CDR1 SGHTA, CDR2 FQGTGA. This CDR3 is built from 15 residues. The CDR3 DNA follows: TGTGCCAGCAGCTTAGTGGAGGCGGGAAGGTACGAGCAGTACTTC. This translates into CASSLVEAGRYEQYF.

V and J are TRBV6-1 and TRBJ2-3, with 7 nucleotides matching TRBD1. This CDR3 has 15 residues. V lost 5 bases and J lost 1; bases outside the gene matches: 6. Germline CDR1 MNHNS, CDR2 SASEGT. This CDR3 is CASSSPDRGTDTQYF. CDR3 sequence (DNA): TGTGCCAGCAGTTCTCCAGACAGGGGCACAGATACGCAGTATTTT.

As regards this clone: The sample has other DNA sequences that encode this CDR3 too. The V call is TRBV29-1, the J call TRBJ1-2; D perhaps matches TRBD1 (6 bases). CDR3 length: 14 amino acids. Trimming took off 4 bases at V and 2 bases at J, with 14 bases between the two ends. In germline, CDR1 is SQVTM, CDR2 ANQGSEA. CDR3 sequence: CSVVSGGANYGYTF. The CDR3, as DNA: TGCAGCGTTGTCTCCGGGGGGGCCAACTATGGCTACACCTTC.

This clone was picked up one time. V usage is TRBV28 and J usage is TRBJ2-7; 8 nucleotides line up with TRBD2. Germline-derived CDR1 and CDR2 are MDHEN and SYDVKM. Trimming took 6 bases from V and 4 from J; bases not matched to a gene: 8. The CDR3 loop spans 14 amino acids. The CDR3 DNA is TGTGCCAGCAGCCTCGGGGCTAGCGGGTACGAGCAGTACTTC. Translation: CASSLGASGYEQYF.

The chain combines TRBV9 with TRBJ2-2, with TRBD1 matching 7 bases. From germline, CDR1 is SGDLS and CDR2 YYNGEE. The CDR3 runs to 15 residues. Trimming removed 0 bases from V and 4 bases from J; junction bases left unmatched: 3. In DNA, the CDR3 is TGTGCCAGCAGCGTAGAACAGGGGTTCACCGGGGAGCTGTTTTTT. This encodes CASSVEQGFTGELFF.

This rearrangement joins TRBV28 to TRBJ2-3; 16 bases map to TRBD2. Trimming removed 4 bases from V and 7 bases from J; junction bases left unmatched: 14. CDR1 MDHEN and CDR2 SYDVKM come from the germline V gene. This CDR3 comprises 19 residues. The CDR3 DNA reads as TGTGCCAGCAGTTCCAACCTGGGACTAGCGGGAGGGCCCTCGTATACGCAGTATTTT. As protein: CASSSNLGLAGGPSYTQYF. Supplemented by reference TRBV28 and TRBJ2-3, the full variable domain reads DVKVTQSSRYLVKRTGEKVFLECVQDMDHENMFWYRQDPGLGLRLIYFSYDVKMKEKGDIPEGYSVSREKKERFSLILESASTNQTSMYLCASSSNLGLAGGPSYTQYFGPGTRLTVL.

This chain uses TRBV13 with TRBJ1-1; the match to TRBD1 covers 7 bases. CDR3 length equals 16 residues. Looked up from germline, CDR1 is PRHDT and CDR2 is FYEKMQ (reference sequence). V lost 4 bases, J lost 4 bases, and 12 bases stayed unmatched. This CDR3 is CASSYRQGRGSTEAFF. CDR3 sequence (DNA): TGTGCCAGCAGCTACCGACAGGGACGTGGGAGCACTGAAGCTTTCTTT. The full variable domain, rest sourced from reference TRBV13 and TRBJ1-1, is AAGVIQSPRHLIKEKRETATLKCYPIPRHDTVYWYQQGPGQDPQFLISFYEKMQSDKGSIPDRFSAQQFSDYHSELNMSSLELGDSALYFCASSYRQGRGSTEAFFGQGTRLTVV.

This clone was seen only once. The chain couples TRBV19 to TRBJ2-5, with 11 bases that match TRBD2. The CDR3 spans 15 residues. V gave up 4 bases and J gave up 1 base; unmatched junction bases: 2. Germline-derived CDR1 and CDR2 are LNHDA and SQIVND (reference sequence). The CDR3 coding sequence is TGTGCCAGTAGTAACCTAGCGGGGGGCCAAGAGACCCAGTACTTC. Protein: CASSNLAGGQETQYF.

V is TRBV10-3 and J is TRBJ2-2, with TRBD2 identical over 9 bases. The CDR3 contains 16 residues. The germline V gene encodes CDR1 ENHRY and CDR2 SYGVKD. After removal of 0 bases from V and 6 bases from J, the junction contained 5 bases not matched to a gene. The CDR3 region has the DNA TGTGCCATCAGTGAGTCAGTTAGCGGGGGAGCCGGGGAGCTGTTTTTT. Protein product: CAISESVSGGAGELFF.

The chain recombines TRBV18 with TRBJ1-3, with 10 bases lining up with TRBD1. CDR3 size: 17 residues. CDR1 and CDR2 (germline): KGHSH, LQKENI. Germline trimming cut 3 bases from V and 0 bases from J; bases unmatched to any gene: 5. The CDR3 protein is CASSPLTGGDSGNTIYF. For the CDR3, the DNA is TGTGCCAGCTCACCTTTGACAGGGGGCGACTCTGGAAACACCATATATTTT.

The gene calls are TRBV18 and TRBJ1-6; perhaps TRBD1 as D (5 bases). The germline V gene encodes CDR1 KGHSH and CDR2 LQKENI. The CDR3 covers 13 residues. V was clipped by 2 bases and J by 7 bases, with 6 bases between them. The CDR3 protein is CASSPGGNSPLHF. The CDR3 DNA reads TGTGCCAGCTCACCAGGGGGGAATTCACCCCTCCACTTT. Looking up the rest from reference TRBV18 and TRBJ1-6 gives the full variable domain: NAGVMQNPRHLVRRRGQEARLRCSPMKGHSHVYWYRQLPEEGLKFMVYLQKENIIDESGMPKERFSAEFPKEGPSILRIQQVVRGDSAAYFCASSPGGNSPLHFGNGTRLTVT.

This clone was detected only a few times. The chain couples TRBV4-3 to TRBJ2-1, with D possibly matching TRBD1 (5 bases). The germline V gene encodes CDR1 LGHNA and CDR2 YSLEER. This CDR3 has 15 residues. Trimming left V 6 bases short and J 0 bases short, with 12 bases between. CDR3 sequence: CASSGAYSSYNEQFF. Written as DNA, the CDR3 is TGCGCCAGCAGTGGGGCATATAGCTCCTACAATGAGCAGTTCTTC.

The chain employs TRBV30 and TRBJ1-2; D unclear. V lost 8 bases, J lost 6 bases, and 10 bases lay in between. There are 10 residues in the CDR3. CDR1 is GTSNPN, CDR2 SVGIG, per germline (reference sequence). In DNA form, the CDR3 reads TGTGCCGGCCAGGCAGATGGCTACACCTTC. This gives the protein CAGQADGYTF.

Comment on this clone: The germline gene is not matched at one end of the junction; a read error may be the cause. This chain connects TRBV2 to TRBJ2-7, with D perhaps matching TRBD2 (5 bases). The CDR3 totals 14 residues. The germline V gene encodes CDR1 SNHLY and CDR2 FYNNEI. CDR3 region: CAGSEGLLGYEQYF. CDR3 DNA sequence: TGTGCCGGCAGTGAAGGGTTACTAGGTTACGAGCAGTACTTC.